The 28 T cell receptor beta chains in this list originate from one sample, sequenced in a study of blood T cell repertoires in COVID-19. Only in-frame clones appear in the TCRdb table, and some are missing; sequencing was by immunoSEQ multiplex PCR. The table has some 450,000 clones, approximately 88% seen once. The sample consisted of peripheral blood. The receptor set was obtained from a woman aged 50 to 60 with COVID-19, enrolled during active disease.

The V gene is TRBV27, the J gene TRBJ1-1; D is unresolved. The length of the CDR3 is 14 residues. Deletions cut 6 bases from V and 0 bases from J, with 11 bases between. The germline V gene encodes CDR1 MNHEY and CDR2 SMNVEV (reference sequence). For the CDR3, the DNA is TGTGCCAGCAGCGACGTGAGGATGAACACTGAAGCTTTCTTT. Protein: CASSDVRMNTEAFF.

For this clone: The junction does not match germline at one end; this may be a read error. This rearrangement joins TRBV30 to TRBJ1-4; D remains ambiguous. The germline CDR1 and CDR2 sequences are GTSNPN and SVGIG (reference sequence). The CDR3 is 12 residues long. Here the CDR3 DNA reads TGTGCCTGGAGTTTTACTAAAGAAAAACTGTTTTTT. It is translated as CAWSFTKEKLFF. The variable domain in full, completed from reference TRBV30 and TRBJ1-4, reads SQTIHQWPATLVQPVGSPLSLECTVEGTSNPNLYWYRQAAGRGLQLLFYSVGIGQISSEVPQNLSASRPQDRQFILSSKKLLLSDSGFYLCAWSFTKEKLFFGSGTQLSVL.

This chain uses TRBV7-6 with TRBJ2-7; TRBD2 matches at 9 bases. The V and J ends lost 5 bases and 1 base, in that order; junction bases with no gene match: 9. Looked up from germline, CDR1 is SGHVS and CDR2 is FNYEAQ. The CDR3 sequence is 16 residues long. In DNA, the CDR3 is TGTGCCAGCAGCGATCTCGCTAGCGGGGCGTCCTACGAGCAGTACTTC. Translated, it gives CASSDLASGASYEQYF.

The chain couples TRBV4-2 to TRBJ2-3, with D perhaps matching TRBD2 (6 bases). Germline CDR1 reads LGHNA; CDR2 reads YNFKEQ. The CDR3 loop spans 15 amino acids. The germline V and J ends were trimmed by 0 bases and 1 base, with 8 bases remaining between them. The CDR3 sequence is CASSQEAGRTDTQYF. The CDR3 region has the DNA TGTGCCAGCAGCCAAGAGGCGGGGCGCACAGATACGCAGTATTTT.

Note on this clone: Other nucleotide sequences from this sample produce the same CDR3. This rearrangement joins TRBV5-1 to TRBJ1-1; 9 bases align to TRBD1. Looked up from germline, CDR1 is SGHRS and CDR2 is YFSETQ. The CDR3 covers 14 residues. The V segment lost 1 base and the J segment 4 bases; nucleotides outside the gene matches: 2. The chain's CDR3 is CASSLPTGGTEAFF. The CDR3 nucleotides are TGCGCCAGCAGCTTGCCGACAGGGGGCACTGAAGCTTTCTTT.

The V gene is TRBV3-1 (or the pseudogene TRBV3-2), the J gene TRBJ1-2, with D possibly being TRBD1 (6 bases). With 6 bases removed from V and 2 bases from J, the gap between germline ends came to 19 bases. Germline assignment: CDR1 LGHDT and CDR2 YNNKEL (reference sequence). This CDR3 has 16 residues. In nucleotides, the CDR3 is TGTGCCAGCAGTCCCAGCAGACAGGCGAGAAACTATGGCTACACCTTC. Translation: CASSPSRQARNYGYTF.

The CDR3: CASSTTGTGGSPLHF. The CDR3 coding sequence is TGTGCCAGTAGCACTACCGGGACAGGGGGATCACCCCTCCACTTT. The V gene is TRBV19, the J gene TRBJ1-6, with 11 bases identical to TRBD1. Germline assignment: CDR1 LNHDA and CDR2 SQIVND (reference sequence). With V trimmed by 6 bases and J by 10 bases, 8 bases remained unmatched. CDR3 length equals 15 residues. The complete variable domain, with remaining parts taken from reference TRBV19 and TRBJ1-6, reads DGGITQSPKYLFRKEGQNVTLSCEQNLNHDAMYWYRQDPGQGLRLIYYSQIVNDFQKGDIAEGYSVSREKKESFPLTVTSAQKNPTAFYLCASSTTGTGGSPLHFGNGTRLTVT.

This clone was counted a single time. The chain employs TRBV7-3 and TRBJ2-3, with D maybe TRBD2 (6 bases). V shed 5 bases and J shed 10 bases, with 13 bases lying between them. The CDR3 runs 12 residues. CDR1 is SGHTA, CDR2 FQGTGA, per germline. The CDR3 sequence is CASSGGAGAQYF. Written as DNA, the CDR3 is TGTGCCAGCAGCGGAGGGGCAGGTGCGCAGTATTTT.

CDR3: CASSLALQGNGEAFF. The DNA of the CDR3 is TGCGCCAGCAGCTTGGCCCTACAGGGGAACGGGGAAGCTTTCTTT. J is TRBJ1-1 and V is TRBV5-1; 7 positions agree with TRBD1. CDR1 and CDR2 from the germline V gene are SGHRS and YFSETQ. V lost 0 bases to trimming and J lost 8 bases; unmatched junction nucleotides: 10. This CDR3 contains 15 residues. Full variable domain (rest looked up from reference TRBV5-1 and TRBJ1-1): KAGVTQTPRYLIKTRGQQVTLSCSPISGHRSVSWYQQTPGQGLQFLFEYFSETQRNKGNFPGRFSGRQFSNSRSEMNVSTLELGDSALYLCASSLALQGNGEAFFGQGTRLTVV.

This chain uses TRBV19 with TRBJ2-2; 7 bases line up with TRBD1. The germline V gene has CDR1 LNHDA and CDR2 SQIVND (reference sequence). V was pared by 8 bases and J by 6 bases, with 6 bases of the junction left unmatched. The CDR3 sequence is 13 residues long. This chain's CDR3 is CASHTGAPGELFF. In DNA form, the CDR3 reads TGTGCCAGTCATACAGGGGCGCCCGGGGAGCTGTTTTTT.

This clone came up a few times. This chain links TRBV19 with TRBJ1-5, with TRBD1 identical over 8 bases. Germline V gene lookup returns CDR1 LNHDA and CDR2 SQIVND (reference sequence). The CDR3 is 14 residues long. Trimming at V came to 4 bases and at J to 9 bases, leaving 8 bases not matched to a gene. The CDR3 DNA reads TGTGCCAGTAGTACACCAACAGGGGGGAGGCCCCAGCATTTT. Translation: CASSTPTGGRPQHF.

The chain joins TRBV19 to TRBJ2-2, with a tentative D call TRBD1 (5 bases). Trimming left V 1 base short and J 4 bases short, with 7 bases between. This CDR3 spans 14 amino acids. Per germline, CDR1 LNHDA and CDR2 SQIVND (reference sequence). Here the CDR3 reads CASSIGGSTGELFF. As DNA, the CDR3 is TGTGCCAGTAGTATAGGGGGCAGCACCGGGGAGCTGTTTTTT. The complete variable domain, with remaining parts taken from reference TRBV19 and TRBJ2-2, reads DGGITQSPKYLFRKEGQNVTLSCEQNLNHDAMYWYRQDPGQGLRLIYYSQIVNDFQKGDIAEGYSVSREKKESFPLTVTSAQKNPTAFYLCASSIGGSTGELFFGEGSRLTVL.

This chain connects TRBV5-4 to TRBJ2-2; 9 bases are a match to TRBD1. J gave up 4 bases and V 5 bases, and 9 bases lay outside the gene matches. This CDR3 has 16 residues. Germline V gene lookup returns CDR1 SGHNT and CDR2 YYREEE (reference sequence). Here the CDR3 reads CASRRDRVSGTGELFF. CDR3 bases: TGTGCCAGCAGGCGGGACAGGGTCTCGGGCACCGGGGAGCTGTTTTTT.

This chain joins TRBV9 and TRBJ2-1, with a tentative D call TRBD2 (7 bases). CDR1 SGDLS and CDR2 YYNGEE come from the germline V gene. Trimming stripped 4 bases from V and 2 bases from J, with 16 bases between. This CDR3 is 16 amino acids long. The CDR3 DNA reads TGTGCCAGCAGCTTTCAGAGGGGGGGAGCCTACAATGAGCAGTTCTTC. Its protein is CASSFQRGGAYNEQFF.

The rearrangement uses TRBV24-1 and TRBJ2-7; 8 bases are shared with TRBD1. This CDR3 is built from 14 residues. V shed 3 bases and J 4 bases; nucleotides not matched to a gene: 4. Germline values: CDR1 KGHDR, CDR2 SFDVKD. CDR3: CATSDPDRAYEQYF. The CDR3 coding sequence is TGTGCCACCAGTGATCCGGACAGGGCGTACGAGCAGTACTTC.

The gene calls are TRBV2 and TRBJ1-4; perhaps TRBD1 as D (6 bases). Germline CDR1 SNHLY, CDR2 FYNNEI. This CDR3 contains 15 residues. With 5 bases removed from V and 10 bases from J, the gap between germline ends came to 20 bases. The CDR3 region is CASSSTGIPDLKLFF. Here the CDR3 DNA reads TGTGCCAGCAGTTCGACAGGAATCCCGGATCTAAAACTGTTTTTT.

The chain couples TRBV10-3 to TRBJ2-2; D may be TRBD1 (5 bases). Per the germline V gene, CDR1 is ENHRY and CDR2 is SYGVKD. The ends were cut back, 3 bases at V and 2 bases at J, with 10 bases in the middle. The length of the CDR3 is 15 residues. CDR3 sequence: CAISEGGHNTGELFF. Here the CDR3 DNA reads TGTGCCATCAGTGAAGGTGGACACAACACCGGGGAGCTGTTTTTT.

The chain has TRBV6-5 and TRBJ2-3; TRBD1 aligns across 8 bases. The CDR3 runs to 13 residues. CDR1 is MNHEY, CDR2 SVGAGI, per germline. Losses at the gene ends were 11 bases for V and 5 bases for J; bases not matched to a gene: 9. The CDR3 nucleotides are TGTGCCGGGGCCAGGGGGCAGGGAGATACGCAGTATTTT. This sequence encodes CAGARGQGDTQYF.

The chain is built from TRBV27 and TRBJ1-2; D gene ambiguous. CDR3 length: 14 residues. Per germline, CDR1 MNHEY and CDR2 SMNVEV (reference sequence). Trimming removed 4 bases from V and 2 bases from J, with 11 bases in between. The CDR3 spells CASSSGPQNYGYTF. For the CDR3, the DNA is TGTGCCAGCAGTTCAGGTCCTCAGAACTATGGCTACACCTTC.

This clone was seen a handful of times. This chain connects TRBV18 to TRBJ2-1, with TRBD2 identical over 13 bases. Losses at the gene ends were 3 bases for V and 6 bases for J; bases not matched to a gene: 8. This CDR3 spans 17 amino acids. The germline CDR1 and CDR2 sequences are KGHSH and LQKENI. The CDR3 nucleotides are TGTGCCAGCTCACCGGGAACCGGGACTAGCGGGGCCAATGAGCAGTTCTTC. Its protein is CASSPGTGTSGANEQFF.

CDR3: CASSEGQPYQPQHF. In DNA form, the CDR3 reads TGTGCCAGCAGTGAGGGACAGCCCTATCAGCCCCAGCATTTT. This chain links TRBV6-6 with TRBJ1-5, with 7 bases fitting TRBD1. This CDR3 is built from 14 residues. Per the germline V gene, CDR1 is MNHNY and CDR2 is SVGAGI (reference sequence). V gave up 5 bases and J gave up 5 bases; unmatched junction bases: 6.

The chain joins TRBV15 to TRBJ2-1; 7 bases map to TRBD2. Losses at the gene ends were 1 base for V and 0 bases for J; bases not matched to a gene: 3. From germline, CDR1 is LNHNV and CDR2 YYDKDF (reference sequence). The CDR3 is 16 amino acids. CDR3 DNA sequence: TGTGCCACCAGCAGAGTCGGCGGGAGCTCCTACAATGAGCAGTTCTTC. Its translation: CATSRVGGSSYNEQFF.

The chain uses TRBV13 and TRBJ2-3, with a tentative D call TRBD2 (5 bases). Trimming pared 2 bases from V and 0 bases from J, leaving 12 bases between. This CDR3 has 16 residues. The V gene's germline CDR1 is PRHDT and CDR2 FYEKMQ (reference sequence). The CDR3 is CASSLLPGSSTDTQYF. DNA of the CDR3: TGTGCCAGCAGCTTACTCCCGGGGTCTAGCACAGATACGCAGTATTTT. Full variable domain (rest looked up from reference TRBV13 and TRBJ2-3): AAGVIQSPRHLIKEKRETATLKCYPIPRHDTVYWYQQGPGQDPQFLISFYEKMQSDKGSIPDRFSAQQFSDYHSELNMSSLELGDSALYFCASSLLPGSSTDTQYFGPGTRLTVL.

This clone occurred many times. The rearrangement links TRBV2 to TRBJ1-6, with D maybe TRBD1 (6 bases). The V end lost 7 bases, the J end lost 9 bases, and 13 bases lay between the germline ends. CDR3 length: 13 residues. Germline lookup yields CDR1 SNHLY and CDR2 FYNNEI. CDR3 DNA: TGTGCCAGCACCTTGGACAGAGCTTCACCCCTCCACTTT. This translates into CASTLDRASPLHF.

The rearrangement uses TRBV6-5 and TRBJ2-5; 10 nucleotides align to TRBD2. The CDR3 consists of 14 residues. Trimming took 10 bases from V and 1 from J; bases not matched to a gene: 6. Germline V CDR1 and CDR2: MNHEY, SVGAGI. The CDR3 loop is CAISERGGQETQYF. CDR3 in DNA: TGTGCCATCTCCGAGCGGGGGGGCCAAGAGACCCAGTACTTC.

V is TRBV5-1 and J is TRBJ1-1, with no clear D. V lost 0 bases and J lost 5, with 11 bases in between. Germline lookup yields CDR1 SGHRS and CDR2 YFSETQ. This CDR3 is built from 14 residues. CDR3 protein: CASSLVAGRTEAFF. CDR3 nucleotides: TGCGCCAGCAGCTTGGTAGCGGGCAGGACTGAAGCTTTCTTT.

The V gene is TRBV6-5, the J gene TRBJ1-1; no definite D call. Germline V gene data show CDR1 as MNHEY and CDR2 as SVGAGI. The CDR3 has 12 residues. V was shortened by 10 bases and J by 1 base, with 10 bases between the two germline ends. The CDR3 DNA reads TGTGCCACCCACCGGGGGAACACTGAAGCTTTCTTT. Its protein is CATHRGNTEAFF.

J is TRBJ1-1 and V is TRBV6-5, with D maybe TRBD1 (5 bases). The germline CDR1 and CDR2 sequences are MNHEY and SVGAGI. The CDR3 extends over 11 amino acids. Deletions cut 6 bases from V and 5 bases from J, with 7 bases between. This chain's CDR3 is CASRDITEAFF. CDR3 coding DNA: TGTGCCAGCAGGGACATAACTGAAGCTTTCTTT.